The 20 T cell receptor beta chains below all came from one sample that was sequenced in a study of T cells in Graves' hyperthyroidism and ophthalmopathy. RNA transcripts served as the template for amplifying TCR beta CDR3 regions. HTBI primers were used for first-round RT-PCR of the TCR CDR3. TCRdb recomputed calls from the multiplex PCR reads with MiXCR, one row per CDR3 protein. The sample yields hundreds of thousands of distinct CDR3 sequences, 30% to 40% seen once. Sequenced input: blood. Receptor source: a woman aged 40 to 50 with Graves' hyperthyroidism.

This clonotype was recorded at least ten times. The chain combines TRBV7-2 with TRBJ2-7; D is undetermined. The germline V gene encodes CDR1 SGHTA and CDR2 FQGNSA. CDR3 length equals 13 residues. V was shortened by 1 base and J by 3 bases, with 7 bases between the two germline ends. The CDR3 loop reads CASSLDNGYEQYF. CDR3 bases: TGTGCCAGCAGCTTAGATAACGGCTACGAGCAGTACTTC.

This clonotype was observed many times. The chain is built from TRBV9 and TRBJ1-2, with 10 bases fitting TRBD1. With V trimmed by 5 bases and J by 8 bases, 12 bases remained unmatched. Germline CDR1 is SGDLS and CDR2 is YYNGEE. The CDR3 has 15 residues. CDR3 sequence: CASSQTGGPAGGYTF. Written as DNA, the CDR3 is TGTGCCAGCAGTCAGACAGGGGGCCCGGCAGGCGGCTACACCTTC.

As concerns this clonotype: One junction end does not reproduce the germline sequence, and a read error may be involved. V is TRBV2 and J is TRBJ1-5; D not certain. This CDR3 comprises 14 residues. From germline, CDR1 is SNHLY and CDR2 FYNNEI. The CDR3 DNA reads TGTGCCAGCATTGAACGGGGTGGCAATCAGCCCCAGCATTTT. Its protein is CASIERGGNQPQHF. Drawing the rest from reference TRBV2 and TRBJ1-5, the complete variable domain is EPEVTQTPSHQVTQMGQEVILRCVPISNHLYFYWYRQILGQKVEFLVSFYNNEISEKSEIFDDQFSVERPDGSNFTLKIRSTKLEDSAMYFCASIERGGNQPQHFGDGTRLSIL.

The chain is built from TRBV6-2 or TRBV6-3 and TRBJ1-5, with D uncertain. The CDR3 has 16 amino acids. The germline gives CDR1 MNHEY, CDR2 SVGEGT. V shed 5 bases and J shed 2 bases, with 16 bases lying between them. Here the CDR3 reads CASSKFGQPGNQPQHF. DNA for the CDR3: TGTGCCAGCAGTAAATTTGGGCAGCCGGGCAATCAGCCCCAGCATTTT.

This clonotype was detected only a few times. V usage is TRBV11-2 and J usage is TRBJ2-5; 8 bases agree with TRBD2. Trimming cost V 5 bases and J 2 bases; bases outside gene matches: 7. Germline assignment: CDR1 SGHAT and CDR2 FQNNGV. The CDR3 runs 15 residues. This CDR3 reads CASSPGLAEQETQYF. CDR3 coding DNA: TGTGCCAGCAGCCCAGGACTAGCAGAGCAAGAGACCCAGTACTTC.

V gene TRBV19 combines with J gene TRBJ2-3; the match to TRBD2 covers 7 bases. CDR3 size: 14 residues. From germline, CDR1 is LNHDA and CDR2 SQIVND (reference sequence). Trimming at V came to 5 bases and at J to 2 bases, leaving 4 bases not matched to a gene. Written as DNA, the CDR3 is TGTGCCAGTAGTTTCCAGCGGGACACAGATACGCAGTATTTT. Translating gives CASSFQRDTDTQYF.

The rearrangement uses TRBV7-8 and TRBJ2-7; TRBD2 might be the D (6 bases). The tail of the sequence fits TRBJ2-1 better, so the J call may be wrong. The CDR3 totals 15 residues. The germline V gene has CDR1 SGHVS and CDR2 FQNEAQ. CDR3 sequence reads: CASSLRPLATGEQFF. DNA of the CDR3: TGTGCCAGCAGCTTACGCCCACTAGCTACCGGTGAGCAGTTCTTC.

At least ten counts were recorded for this clonotype. CDR3 sequence reads: CASASMTGYEQYF. The CDR3 DNA reads as TGTGCTAGCGCCTCTATGACTGGGTACGAGCAGTACTTC. V is TRBV7-7 and J is TRBJ2-7; D perhaps matches TRBD2 (5 bases). The length of the CDR3 is 13 residues. Germline values: CDR1 SSHAT, CDR2 FNYEAQ (reference sequence).

This clonotype was recorded at least ten times. The V and J genes are TRBV25-1 and TRBJ1-2, with no clear D. CDR3 length: 15 residues. V was trimmed by 1 base and J by 0 bases, leaving 9 bases between them. The germline gives CDR1 MGHDK, CDR2 SYGVNS. The CDR3 DNA sequence: TGTGCCAGCAGTGAATGGGAGACGGCTAACTATGGCTACACCTTC. Translation: CASSEWETANYGYTF.

The chain joins TRBV7-2 to TRBJ2-2, with D maybe TRBD2 (5 bases). The germline V and J ends were trimmed by 4 bases and 1 base, with 7 bases remaining between them. CDR3 length equals 14 residues. CDR1 and CDR2 (germline): SGHTA, FQGNSA. CDR3 region: CASSSSGNTGELFF. In DNA form, the CDR3 reads TGTGCCAGCAGCTCGAGCGGGAACACCGGGGAGCTGTTTTTT.

This clonotype was counted many times. The chain is built from TRBV29-1 and TRBJ1-5; D unresolved. Trimming cost V 5 bases and J 4 bases, with 9 bases left between them. This CDR3 spans 12 amino acids. Germline V gene lookup returns CDR1 SQVTM and CDR2 ANQGSEA. The CDR3 here is CSVSAYNQPQHF. In nucleotides, the CDR3 is TGCAGCGTTTCCGCCTATAATCAGCCCCAGCATTTT. The complete variable domain, with remaining parts taken from reference TRBV29-1 and TRBJ1-5, reads SAVISQKPSRDICQRGTSLTIQCQVDSQVTMMFWYRQQPGQSLTLIATANQGSEATYESGFVIDKFPISRPNLTFSTLTVSNMSPEDSSIYLCSVSAYNQPQHFGDGTRLSIL.

This clonotype has only a few counts. The chain carries TRBV19 and TRBJ1-5; no clear D gene. Trimming removed 7 bases from V and 5 bases from J, with 9 bases in between. Germline-derived CDR1 and CDR2 are LNHDA and SQIVND (reference sequence). The CDR3 runs 12 residues. The CDR3 coding sequence is TGTGCCAGTACGGACCCCGATCAGCCCCAGCATTTT. Translating it yields CASTDPDQPQHF.

Ten or more counts support this clonotype. The CDR3 sequence is CASSQDTGANVLTF. The CDR3 DNA reads as TGCGCCAGCAGCCAAGACACCGGGGCCAACGTCCTGACTTTC. The chain employs TRBV4-3 and TRBJ2-6, with unresolved D. Trimming shortened V by 0 bases and J by 4 bases, and 4 bases separated the two germline ends. Germline V CDR1 and CDR2: LGHNA, YSLEER. The CDR3 is made up of 14 amino acids.

This clonotype has a handful of counts. The chain has TRBV7-9 and TRBJ1-2; D is possibly TRBD1 (5 bases). Germline V CDR1 and CDR2: SEHNR, FQNEAQ (reference sequence). The CDR3 loop spans 14 amino acids. This chain's CDR3 is CSQTGVEGNYGYTF. CDR3 nucleotide sequence: TGTTCGCAGACGGGGGTGGAAGGAAACTATGGCTACACCTTC.

In this sample, this clonotype turned up many times. The chain carries TRBV7-9 and TRBJ1-3; unclear D gene. The CDR3 loop spans 13 amino acids. Trimming pared 1 base from V and 2 bases from J, leaving 3 bases between. The germline V gene encodes CDR1 SEHNR and CDR2 FQNEAQ (reference sequence). CDR3 sequence: CASSLGAGNTIYF. CDR3 bases: TGTGCCAGCAGCTTAGGGGCTGGAAACACCATATATTTT.

J is TRBJ1-5 and V is TRBV19; D possibly corresponds to TRBD1 (6 bases). The CDR3 loop spans 14 amino acids. The germline V and J ends were trimmed by 11 bases and 7 bases, with 21 bases remaining between them. The germline V gene has CDR1 LNHDA and CDR2 SQIVND (reference sequence). The DNA for the CDR3 is TGTGCCTGGAGTGTACAGGGCGGGCGACAGCCCCAGCATTTT. Protein sequence: CAWSVQGGRQPQHF.

In the case of this clonotype: One end of the junction varies from germline; a read error may be responsible. The chain is built from TRBV11-1 and TRBJ2-7; unclear D gene. The CDR3 is 12 residues long. CDR1 and CDR2 (germline): SGHAT, FQDESV (reference sequence). The CDR3 region is CSSSLSGSVYEF. Written as DNA, the CDR3 is TGTTCCAGCAGCTTATCGGGTTCCGTCTACGAGTTC. Full variable domain (missing parts from reference TRBV11-1 and TRBJ2-7): EAEVAQSPRYKITEKSQAVAFWCDPISGHATLYWYRQILGQGPELLVQFQDESVVDDSQLPKDRFSAERLKGVDSTLKIQPAELGDSAMYLCSSSLSGSVYEFGPGTRLTVT.

This clonotype was counted ten times or more. CDR3 residues: CAITRDRTNYGYTF. For the CDR3, the DNA is TGTGCCATCACCCGGGACCGGACGAACTATGGCTACACCTTC. The V call is TRBV10-3, the J call TRBJ1-2; tentative D call: TRBD1 (5 bases). The V end was cut by 7 bases, the J end by 2 bases, with 14 bases between. The CDR3 contains 14 residues. From germline, CDR1 is ENHRY and CDR2 SYGVKD.

Comment on this clonotype: The CDR3 end shows no conserved phenylalanine or tryptophan, and so a read error is likely. The V gene is TRBV20-1, the J gene TRBJ1-2; a possible D gene is TRBD1 (6 bases). With 8 bases removed from V and 8 bases from J, the gap between germline ends came to 21 bases. Germline CDR1 DFQATT, CDR2 SNEGSKA (reference sequence). This CDR3 comprises 13 residues. The chain's CDR3 is CSPTEEGVKGYTL. The CDR3 DNA reads TGCAGTCCGACCGAGGAGGGGGTGAAGGGCTACACCCTC.

With regard to this clonotype: One junction end disagrees with the germline gene, perhaps due to a read error. The V gene is TRBV7-7, the J gene TRBJ2-5; D may be TRBD2 (6 bases). CDR1 is SSHAT, CDR2 FNYEAQ, per germline (reference sequence). This CDR3 has 10 residues. DNA of the CDR3: TGTGCCAGCAGCTTAGCGACCGGGGGTTTC. It is translated as CASSLATGGF.